These 27 T cell receptor beta chains came from one sample sequenced in a study of CD8 T cells in Susac syndrome. Reverse transcription of about 0.5 to 1 ug RNA was performed with random hexamers. Each CDR3 protein gets one entry after TCRdb re-called the immunoSEQ multiplex PCR reads with MiXCR. The data contain 300,000 or so distinct CDR3 sequences, around 90% of them seen just once; the ten biggest clones take up more than 0.06%. Source material: CD4+ T cells from PBMCs. These receptor sequences come from a human donor with multiple sclerosis.

The chain is built from TRBV5-1 and TRBJ1-1; possible D gene TRBD1, 5 bases. Trimming cost V 1 base and J 4 bases, with 11 bases left between them. There are 14 residues in the CDR3. From germline, CDR1 is SGHRS and CDR2 YFSETQ. In nucleotides, the CDR3 is TGCGCCAGCAGCTTGCCGGGAGGGGTCACTGAAGCTTTCTTT. This gives the protein CASSLPGGVTEAFF.

Only one count was recorded for this clonotype. The V call is TRBV20-1, the J call TRBJ1-2, with a tentative D call TRBD1 (5 bases). CDR3 size: 14 residues. Germline-derived CDR1 and CDR2 are DFQATT and SNEGSKA (reference sequence). The V end was cut by 1 base, the J end by 7 bases, with 16 bases between. The CDR3 here is CSARVEGPGGGYTF. The CDR3 DNA follows: TGCAGTGCTAGAGTAGAGGGGCCGGGAGGTGGCTACACCTTC.

This rearrangement joins TRBV18 to TRBJ2-7; D is tentatively TRBD1 or TRBD2 (5 bases each). CDR1 and CDR2 (germline): KGHSH, LQKENI. Trimming took 3 bases from V and 6 from J, leaving 12 bases between them. This CDR3 comprises 13 residues. CDR3 sequence: CASSPFAGGEQYF. CDR3 DNA sequence: TGTGCCAGCTCACCCTTCGCTGGGGGCGAGCAGTACTTC.

V and J are TRBV13 and TRBJ2-5; tentative D call: TRBD1 (5 bases). The germline V gene encodes CDR1 PRHDT and CDR2 FYEKMQ (reference sequence). The CDR3 is 14 residues long. Trimming shortened V by 5 bases and J by 2 bases, and 12 bases separated the two germline ends. CDR3: CASSQQEAQETQYF. The CDR3 DNA follows: TGTGCCAGCAGCCAACAGGAAGCACAAGAGACCCAGTACTTC.

V is TRBV27 and J is TRBJ2-5, with 12 bases matching TRBD2. This CDR3 spans 18 amino acids. V lost 5 bases, J lost 4 bases, and 14 bases stayed unmatched. CDR1 MNHEY and CDR2 SMNVEV come from the germline V gene (reference sequence). The CDR3 DNA sequence: TGTGCCAGCAGTCCCTATAGGACTAGCGGGGATTACAGAGAGACCCAGTACTTC. The encoded protein is CASSPYRTSGDYRETQYF.

This chain links TRBV10-3 with TRBJ2-1; TRBD2 aligns across 8 bases. Trimming removed 6 bases from V and 8 bases from J; junction bases left unmatched: 12. Germline V gene sequence: CDR1 ENHRY, CDR2 SYGVKD. This CDR3 is 15 amino acids long. The CDR3 protein is CAIREGLERDYEQFF. In DNA form, the CDR3 reads TGTGCCATCAGGGAGGGACTAGAGCGGGACTATGAGCAGTTCTTC.

V usage is TRBV19 and J usage is TRBJ1-2; TRBD1 aligns across 7 bases. Losses at the gene ends were 2 bases for V and 4 bases for J; bases not matched to a gene: 7. The CDR3 length is 15 residues. CDR1 is LNHDA, CDR2 SQIVND, per germline (reference sequence). The CDR3 is CASSIIQGTPYGYTF. DNA of the CDR3: TGTGCCAGTAGTATAATACAGGGGACGCCCTATGGCTACACCTTC. Complete variable domain (other parts from reference TRBV19 and TRBJ1-2): DGGITQSPKYLFRKEGQNVTLSCEQNLNHDAMYWYRQDPGQGLRLIYYSQIVNDFQKGDIAEGYSVSREKKESFPLTVTSAQKNPTAFYLCASSIIQGTPYGYTFGSGTRLTVV.

With regard to this clonotype: A read error may produce the germline difference seen at one junction end. The chain links TRBV12-3 or TRBV12-4 to TRBJ1-1; 8 nucleotides agree with TRBD1. The CDR3 spans 17 residues. The chain's CDR3 is CASITGGTQGLSTEVFF. The CDR3 coding sequence is TGTGCCAGCATCACAGGGGGTACACAGGGACTGAGCACTGAAGTTTTCTTT.

The count of this clonotype is one. The chain uses TRBV12-3 or TRBV12-4 and TRBJ1-1; no reliable D call. This CDR3 has 14 amino acids. V was clipped by 8 bases and J by 1 base, with 14 bases between them. In DNA, the CDR3 is TGTGCCAGCGTTCAAAGGAGGGCGAACACTGAAGCTTTCTTT. Residues: CASVQRRANTEAFF.

The chain recombines TRBV5-1 with TRBJ1-5, with a possible D match to TRBD1 (5 bases). The V end lost 4 bases, the J end lost 5 bases, and 10 bases lay between the germline ends. The CDR3 sequence is 13 residues long. Germline assignment: CDR1 SGHRS and CDR2 YFSETQ. The CDR3, as DNA: TGCGCCAGCAGCACCCAGGGAGATCAGCCCCAGCATTTT. Translated: CASSTQGDQPQHF.

J is TRBJ1-1 and V is TRBV29-1; D is undetermined. V was clipped by 5 bases and J by 11 bases, with 12 bases between them. This CDR3 has 10 amino acids. CDR1 is SQVTM and CDR2 is ANQGSEA in the germline V gene. CDR3 nucleotides: TGCAGCGTTCTGTCTCGGGATGCTTTCTTT. Amino acid sequence: CSVLSRDAFF. The variable domain in full, completed from reference TRBV29-1 and TRBJ1-1, reads SAVISQKPSRDICQRGTSLTIQCQVDSQVTMMFWYRQQPGQSLTLIATANQGSEATYESGFVIDKFPISRPNLTFSTLTVSNMSPEDSSIYLCSVLSRDAFFGQGTRLTVV.

This rearrangement joins TRBV3-1 to TRBJ2-3; D ambiguous. V lost 0 bases, J lost 1 base, and 5 bases lay in between. This CDR3 has 14 amino acids. CDR1 and CDR2 from the germline V gene are LGHDT and YNNKEL (reference sequence). The CDR3 sequence is CASSQDRRTDTQYF. CDR3 DNA sequence: TGTGCCAGCAGCCAAGATCGGCGCACAGATACGCAGTATTTT.

This chain joins TRBV12-3 or TRBV12-4 and TRBJ2-3; TRBD1 aligns across 10 bases. This CDR3 is 15 amino acids long. Trimming removed 3 bases from V and 4 bases from J; junction bases left unmatched: 4. CDR3 in DNA: TGTGCCAGCAGTTTCGCCGGGACAGGGGCAGATACGCAGTATTTT. Amino acids: CASSFAGTGADTQYF.

The chain is built from TRBV9 and TRBJ2-2; 10 bases fit TRBD2. The CDR3 extends over 15 amino acids. V lost 4 bases to trimming and J lost 7 bases; unmatched junction nucleotides: 7. Germline V lookup: CDR1 SGDLS, CDR2 YYNGEE. The CDR3 region is CASSSSGRADGELFF. The CDR3, as DNA: TGTGCCAGCAGCTCCAGCGGGAGGGCCGACGGGGAGCTGTTTTTT.

The CDR3 spells CSVEGPRGYGYTF. Written as DNA, the CDR3 is TGCAGCGTTGAAGGCCCCAGGGGATATGGCTACACCTTC. The chain recombines TRBV29-1 with TRBJ1-2, with D possibly TRBD1 on 6 matching bases. CDR1 SQVTM and CDR2 ANQGSEA come from the germline V gene. This CDR3 is built from 13 residues. V was clipped by 1 base and J by 5 bases, with 11 bases between them.

The chain joins TRBV20-1 to TRBJ1-5, with D possibly being TRBD1 (6 bases). Germline CDR1 is DFQATT and CDR2 is SNEGSKA (reference sequence). V was pared by 0 bases and J by 9 bases, with 15 bases between. The CDR3 covers 14 residues. The DNA of the CDR3 is TGCAGTGCTAGAGATCAGGACAGTCTCGGGCCCCAGCATTTT. Encoded protein: CSARDQDSLGPQHF.

The J gene is TRBJ2-3, the V gene TRBV12-3 or TRBV12-4, with TRBD2 identical over 10 bases. This CDR3 region has 15 residues. Trimming at V came to 3 bases and at J to 4 bases, leaving 4 bases not matched to a gene. The CDR3 DNA reads as TGTGCCAGCAGTTTTGAAGCGGGAGGGCCAGATACGCAGTATTTT. Its protein product is CASSFEAGGPDTQYF.

J is TRBJ2-7 and V is TRBV5-1, with D hard to call. This CDR3 region has 14 residues. Germline V gene data show CDR1 as SGHRS and CDR2 as YFSETQ. V dropped 1 base and J dropped 0 bases, with 8 bases sitting between them. CDR3 sequence: CASSLSSNSYEQYF. The CDR3 DNA is TGCGCCAGCAGCTTGAGTAGTAACTCCTACGAGCAGTACTTC.

V and J are TRBV7-2 and TRBJ1-2, with TRBD1 matching over 8 bases. The CDR3 totals 14 residues. From germline, CDR1 is SGHTA and CDR2 FQGNSA. The V gene end was trimmed by 5 bases and the J gene end by 7 bases; junction bases not matched to a gene: 9. CDR3: CASSLDRADRGYTF. Here the CDR3 DNA reads TGTGCCAGCAGCCTGGACAGGGCCGATCGTGGCTACACCTTC.

The rearrangement uses TRBV7-2 and TRBJ2-2; 11 bases are shared with TRBD2. This CDR3 contains 16 residues. V lost 5 bases, J lost 4 bases, and 6 bases stayed unmatched. Germline V lookup: CDR1 SGHTA, CDR2 FQGNSA. CDR3 sequence: CASSLEGLAATGELFF. DNA for the CDR3: TGTGCCAGCAGCCTAGAGGGACTAGCGGCCACCGGGGAGCTGTTTTTT. Together with reference TRBV7-2 and TRBJ2-2, the CDR3 gives the full variable domain: GAGVSQSPSNKVTEKGKDVELRCDPISGHTALYWYRQSLGQGLEFLIYFQGNSAPDKSGLPSDRFSAERTGGSVSTLTIQRTQQEDSAVYLCASSLEGLAATGELFFGEGSRLTVL.

The gene calls are TRBV5-1 and TRBJ2-1; D gene uncertain. The germline V and J ends were trimmed by 2 bases and 2 bases, with 11 bases remaining between them. This CDR3 region has 15 residues. Germline lookup yields CDR1 SGHRS and CDR2 YFSETQ. The CDR3, as DNA: TGCGCCAGCAGCTTACGGCCAGGAACCTACAATGAGCAGTTCTTC. This gives the protein CASSLRPGTYNEQFF.

V gene TRBV30 combines with J gene TRBJ1-5, with D unresolved. This CDR3 spans 16 amino acids. The germline gives CDR1 GTSNPN, CDR2 SVGIG (reference sequence). V was cut by 3 bases and J by 0 bases, with 15 bases left in between. This CDR3 is CAWSPGFSGSNQPQHF. The CDR3 DNA sequence: TGTGCCTGGAGCCCGGGATTTTCGGGTAGCAATCAGCCCCAGCATTTT. Drawing the rest from reference TRBV30 and TRBJ1-5, the complete variable domain is SQTIHQWPATLVQPVGSPLSLECTVEGTSNPNLYWYRQAAGRGLQLLFYSVGIGQISSEVPQNLSASRPQDRQFILSSKKLLLSDSGFYLCAWSPGFSGSNQPQHFGDGTRLSIL.

CDR3 in DNA: TGTGCCAGCAGTGAATTTCCGGGTGGCTCGCACAATGAGCAGTTCTTC. Translating gives CASSEFPGGSHNEQFF. The chain recombines TRBV25-1 with TRBJ2-1; unclear D gene. Trimming removed 1 base from V and 5 bases from J, with 15 bases in between. CDR3 size: 16 residues. CDR1 and CDR2 (germline): MGHDK, SYGVNS. The variable domain in full, completed from reference TRBV25-1 and TRBJ2-1, reads EADIYQTPRYLVIGTGKKITLECSQTMGHDKMYWYQQDPGMELHLIHYSYGVNSTEKGDLSSESTVSRIRTEHFPLTLESARPSHTSQYLCASSEFPGGSHNEQFFGPGTRLTVL.

The chain combines TRBV12-3 or TRBV12-4 with TRBJ2-1, with 9 bases aligning to TRBD2. Trimming took 2 bases from V and 7 from J; bases not matched to a gene: 9. The CDR3 runs to 16 residues. The CDR3 reads CASSLLAGGLENEQFF. Here the CDR3 DNA reads TGTGCCAGCAGTTTACTGGCGGGGGGGCTGGAGAATGAGCAGTTCTTC.

The table lists this clonotype with a count of one. V usage is TRBV7-9 and J usage is TRBJ1-3, with D uncertain. CDR3 size: 17 residues. Germline V lookup: CDR1 SEHNR, CDR2 FQNEAQ (reference sequence). V was shortened by 1 base and J by 0 bases, with 13 bases between the two germline ends. The CDR3 loop is CASSLDRRLSSGNTIYF. CDR3 in DNA: TGTGCCAGCAGCTTAGATCGTCGTCTCAGCTCTGGAAACACCATATATTTT.

The chain employs TRBV5-5 and TRBJ2-2; D gene uncertain. V lost 0 bases and J 6 bases, leaving 18 bases between the germline ends. The CDR3 covers 17 residues. Germline V lookup: CDR1 SGHKS, CDR2 YYEKEE (reference sequence). The CDR3 spells CASSLVLVSGRAGELFF. DNA of the CDR3: TGTGCCAGCAGCTTGGTATTGGTGTCAGGACGGGCCGGGGAGCTGTTTTTT.

The chain employs TRBV6-2 or TRBV6-3 and TRBJ2-2, with TRBD1 matching 7 bases. CDR3 size: 18 residues. Germline V CDR1 and CDR2: MNHEY, SVGEGT. V dropped 7 bases and J dropped 0; count of bases not matched to a gene: 14. The CDR3 sequence is CASTYNTQGRTNTGELFF. The CDR3 DNA sequence: TGTGCCAGCACCTACAATACACAGGGGCGAACGAACACCGGGGAGCTGTTTTTT.